The 28 T cell receptor beta chains below all came from one sample that was sequenced in a study of blood T cell repertoires in COVID-19. Clones were sequenced by immunoSEQ multiplex PCR, and TCRdb holds only the in-frame ones, with some missing. Of roughly 97,000 clones listed, 70% to 90% are singletons. Input material: peripheral blood. Receptors were obtained from a human donor in a cohort sampled during active COVID-19.

The V and J genes are TRBV7-3 and TRBJ2-1; 8 bases map to TRBD2. CDR1 and CDR2 (germline): SGHTA, FQGTGA. This CDR3 is 15 amino acids long. After removal of 6 bases from V and 5 bases from J, the junction contained 9 bases not matched to a gene. DNA for the CDR3: TGTGCCAGCAGTAGCGGGATTTTAAATAACAATGAGCAGTTCTTC. Its translation: CASSSGILNNNEQFF.

The chain uses TRBV24-1 and TRBJ2-6; D is perhaps TRBD2 (6 bases). V was clipped by 4 bases and J by 12 bases, with 18 bases between them. CDR3 length: 15 amino acids. Germline CDR1 is KGHDR and CDR2 is SFDVKD. CDR3 coding DNA: TGTGCCACCAGTGAGTCCGGGACTCATGGGGGCGTCCTGACTTTC. Protein product: CATSESGTHGGVLTF.

This clone is a singleton in its sample. The chain uses TRBV4-3 and TRBJ2-3, with 11 bases fitting TRBD2. Trimming removed 0 bases from V and 4 bases from J; junction bases left unmatched: 9. Germline assignment: CDR1 LGHNA and CDR2 YSLEER. This CDR3 is built from 18 residues. The CDR3 loop is CASSQDMVAGGPADTQYF. The CDR3 region has the DNA TGCGCCAGCAGCCAAGACATGGTAGCGGGAGGGCCGGCAGATACGCAGTATTTT.

The chain uses TRBV19 and TRBJ1-1, with 8 positions matching TRBD1. Trimming cost V 3 bases and J 4 bases; bases outside gene matches: 7. Germline assignment: CDR1 LNHDA and CDR2 SQIVND (reference sequence). The CDR3 is 15 residues long. The CDR3 sequence: CASSIAGGRGTEAFF. DNA of the CDR3: TGTGCCAGTAGTATCGCAGGGGGCCGGGGCACTGAAGCTTTCTTT.

The J gene is TRBJ2-1, the V gene TRBV9, with 8 bases aligning to TRBD2. Per germline, CDR1 SGDLS and CDR2 YYNGEE. The V segment lost 3 bases and the J segment 1 base; nucleotides outside the gene matches: 6. The CDR3 loop spans 16 amino acids. The CDR3 protein is CASSASGSGSYNEQFF. Here the CDR3 DNA reads TGTGCCAGCAGCGCAAGCGGGAGTGGGTCCTACAATGAGCAGTTCTTC. Full variable domain (remainder filled in from reference TRBV9 and TRBJ2-1): DSGVTQTPKHLITATGQRVTLRCSPRSGDLSVYWYQQSLDQGLQFLIQYYNGEERAKGNILERFSAQQFPDLHSELNLSSLELGDSALYFCASSASGSGSYNEQFFGPGTRLTVL.

The chain recombines TRBV3-1 (or the pseudogene TRBV3-2) with TRBJ2-2, with TRBD1 matching over 7 bases. Unmatched junction bases numbered 3, after V lost 11 bases and J lost 0 bases. The CDR3 loop spans 13 amino acids. The germline V gene has CDR1 LGHDT and CDR2 YNNKEL (reference sequence). CDR3 in amino acids: CACGQANTGELFF. Here the CDR3 DNA reads TGTGCCTGCGGACAGGCGAACACCGGGGAGCTGTTTTTT.

The genes are TRBV19 and TRBJ2-6; the D gene is possibly TRBD1 (6 bases). The germline V gene encodes CDR1 LNHDA and CDR2 SQIVND (reference sequence). CDR3 size: 17 residues. V gave up 5 bases and J gave up 4 bases, with 18 bases separating them. The CDR3 region is CASSPDPSGAGANVLTF. The CDR3 region has the DNA TGTGCCAGTAGTCCGGACCCATCAGGGGCAGGGGCCAACGTCCTGACTTTC. Drawing the rest from reference TRBV19 and TRBJ2-6, the complete variable domain is DGGITQSPKYLFRKEGQNVTLSCEQNLNHDAMYWYRQDPGQGLRLIYYSQIVNDFQKGDIAEGYSVSREKKESFPLTVTSAQKNPTAFYLCASSPDPSGAGANVLTFGAGSRLTVL.

This clone was seen just once. The chain combines TRBV13 with TRBJ2-2; 8 bases fit TRBD1. The germline V gene has CDR1 PRHDT and CDR2 FYEKMQ (reference sequence). This CDR3 is built from 15 residues. With 5 bases clipped from V and 6 bases from J, the junction kept 8 bases outside the gene matches. The CDR3: CASSPRQGWSGELFF. The DNA of the CDR3 is TGTGCCAGCAGCCCGCGACAGGGGTGGTCCGGGGAGCTGTTTTTT.

The chain recombines TRBV12-3 or TRBV12-4 with TRBJ2-7, with 7 positions matching TRBD1. The CDR3 spans 13 residues. Losses at the gene ends were 10 bases for V and 3 bases for J; bases not matched to a gene: 9. The chain's CDR3 is CATQGQGDYEQYF. The CDR3 nucleotides read TGTGCCACCCAGGGGCAGGGGGACTACGAGCAGTACTTC.

The V and J genes are TRBV11-3 and TRBJ2-4; 9 bases line up with TRBD1. The CDR3 is 17 residues long. V dropped 0 bases and J dropped 6; count of bases not matched to a gene: 9. CDR1 is SGHNT, CDR2 YENEEA, per germline. The CDR3 protein is CASSLEKSTGGRNIQYF. CDR3 coding DNA: TGTGCCAGCAGCTTAGAGAAGTCTACAGGGGGCCGAAACATTCAGTACTTC.

The chain uses TRBV11-1 and TRBJ2-3, with TRBD1 as a possible D gene (5 bases). The CDR3 totals 12 residues. The V gene's germline CDR1 is SGHAT and CDR2 FQDESV (reference sequence). Between the trimmed V and J ends, which lost 4 bases and 5 bases, there was a span of 7 bases. The chain's CDR3 is CASSYQGDTQYF. DNA for the CDR3: TGTGCCAGCAGCTACCAGGGAGATACGCAGTATTTT.

The chain carries TRBV7-3 and TRBJ2-5; TRBD2 is a possible D gene (6 bases). CDR1 SGHTA and CDR2 FQGTGA come from the germline V gene. CDR3 length: 13 amino acids. V was clipped by 2 bases and J by 4 bases, with 8 bases between them. For the CDR3, the DNA is TGTGCCAGCAGCTTAGGGGAGGCAGAGACCCAGTACTTC. Its translation: CASSLGEAETQYF. Variable domain in full (rest from reference TRBV7-3 and TRBJ2-5): GAGVSQTPSNKVTEKGKYVELRCDPISGHTALYWYRQSLGQGPEFLIYFQGTGAADDSGLPNDRFFAVRPEGSVSTLKIQRTERGDSAVYLCASSLGEAETQYFGPGTRLLVL.

The J gene is TRBJ1-2, the V gene TRBV28, with a weak D call TRBD1 (6 bases). Germline V CDR1 and CDR2: MDHEN, SYDVKM. This CDR3 is built from 17 residues. The V gene lost 2 bases and the J gene lost 3 bases, with 19 bases spanning the gap. CDR3: CASSLGSLGAHHYGYTF. The CDR3 nucleotides read TGTGCCAGCAGTTTAGGGTCCTTGGGGGCGCATCACTATGGCTACACCTTC.

This chain uses TRBV20-1 with TRBJ2-2, with D tentatively TRBD2 (5 bases). The CDR3 loop spans 11 amino acids. V was clipped by 4 bases and J by 9 bases, with 9 bases between them. Per the germline V gene, CDR1 is DFQATT and CDR2 is SNEGSKA (reference sequence). CDR3 nucleotide sequence: TGCAGTGCTATGGGAGCGAGGGAGCTGTTTTTT. It yields the protein CSAMGARELFF.

The chain recombines TRBV11-3 with TRBJ2-1, with D perhaps TRBD2 (6 bases). The CDR3 consists of 15 residues. V was trimmed by 2 bases and J by 8 bases, leaving 16 bases between them. CDR1 SGHNT and CDR2 YENEEA come from the germline V gene. CDR3 loop: CASSLSGQVNYEQFF. The CDR3 nucleotides are TGTGCCAGCAGCTTAAGCGGGCAGGTCAACTATGAGCAGTTCTTC.

The V gene is TRBV6-5, the J gene TRBJ1-1; weak D call: TRBD1 (6 bases). V was cut by 2 bases and J by 1 base, with 8 bases left in between. This CDR3 spans 14 amino acids. CDR1 and CDR2 (germline): MNHEY, SVGAGI. The CDR3 region has the DNA TGTGCCAGCAGTTACCAGGGGAGGAACACTGAAGCTTTCTTT. Its protein product is CASSYQGRNTEAFF.

The chain combines TRBV19 with TRBJ2-1, with TRBD2 identical over 7 bases. V dropped 5 bases and J dropped 8; count of bases not matched to a gene: 9. This CDR3 contains 14 residues. CDR1 is LNHDA, CDR2 SQIVND, per germline (reference sequence). In DNA form, the CDR3 reads TGTGCCAGTAGTTGGCAGCGGGATAGCTATGAGCAGTTCTTC. It translates to CASSWQRDSYEQFF.

V usage is TRBV5-4 and J usage is TRBJ2-7; 12 bases map to TRBD2. The trim removed 7 bases at V and 5 bases at J, leaving 13 bases unmatched. Germline-derived CDR1 and CDR2 are SGHNT and YYREEE (reference sequence). CDR3 size: 16 residues. Here the CDR3 DNA reads TGTGCCAGCGGCGATATACTAGCGGGAGGCCACGACGAGCAGTACTTC. Amino acids: CASGDILAGGHDEQYF.

This clone was found a few times. The rearrangement uses TRBV27 and TRBJ1-5; D ambiguous. Trimming took off 5 bases at V and 6 bases at J, with 11 bases between the two ends. Germline CDR1 MNHEY, CDR2 SMNVEV (reference sequence). This CDR3 has 13 amino acids. This CDR3 is CASSIYGSQPQHF. The CDR3 nucleotides are TGTGCCAGCAGTATCTATGGTAGTCAGCCCCAGCATTTT.

The rearrangement uses TRBV6-5 and TRBJ2-1, with D maybe TRBD1 (8 bases). Trimming took off 1 base at V and 7 bases at J, with 17 bases between the two ends. The CDR3 runs 16 residues. Germline V gene data show CDR1 as MNHEY and CDR2 as SVGAGI. The CDR3 DNA sequence: TGTGCCAGCAGTTACTACAAAGGACAGGGAGGGAATGAGCAGTTCTTC. This codes for CASSYYKGQGGNEQFF.

The rearrangement links TRBV5-1 to TRBJ2-5; no firm D call. CDR1 and CDR2 (germline): SGHRS, YFSETQ. Trimming left V 2 bases short and J 4 bases short, with 9 bases between. The CDR3 length is 13 residues. The CDR3 DNA sequence: TGCGCCAGCAGCTTCCGTCCGGGAGAGACCCAGTACTTC. Translated: CASSFRPGETQYF.

V is TRBV19 and J is TRBJ2-5; 7 bases line up with TRBD1. The CDR3 covers 14 residues. Germline V gives CDR1 LNHDA, CDR2 SQIVND (reference sequence). The junction had 5 bases not matched to a gene; V was cut back by 3 bases and J by 4 bases. DNA of the CDR3: TGTGCCAGTAGTATCGGACAGGCCGGAGAGACCCAGTACTTC. It codes for CASSIGQAGETQYF.

This chain joins TRBV14 and TRBJ2-1; D possibly corresponds to TRBD2 (5 bases). This CDR3 is 15 amino acids long. Germline V gene sequence: CDR1 SGHDN, CDR2 FVKESK. The ends were cut back, 0 bases at V and 4 bases at J, with 10 bases in the middle. The CDR3 protein is CASSQEVGKYNEQFF. CDR3 nucleotides: TGTGCCAGCAGCCAAGAGGTCGGGAAATACAATGAGCAGTTCTTC.

In its sample, this clone was seen once. The J gene is TRBJ1-1, the V gene TRBV2, with D tentatively TRBD1 (5 bases). Germline CDR1 SNHLY, CDR2 FYNNEI. CDR3 size: 12 residues. V was shortened by 5 bases and J by 9 bases, with 13 bases between the two germline ends. This CDR3 reads CASSSQGPQAFF. For the CDR3, the DNA is TGTGCCAGCAGTTCTCAGGGCCCACAAGCTTTCTTT.

The J gene is TRBJ1-1, the V gene TRBV5-6; D not certain. Germline CDR1 is SGHDT and CDR2 is YYEEEE. V lost 4 bases and J lost 3, with 10 bases in between. The CDR3 runs 13 residues. CDR3: CASSIDRDTEAFF. The CDR3 bases are TGTGCCAGCAGCATCGATCGGGACACTGAAGCTTTCTTT.

The chain combines TRBV19 with TRBJ2-7; possibly TRBD1 for D (6 bases). The V gene's germline CDR1 is LNHDA and CDR2 SQIVND (reference sequence). The CDR3 spans 14 residues. Trimming removed 3 bases at V and 2 bases at J, with 11 bases between. CDR3 amino acids: CASSIRDNTYEQYF. DNA for the CDR3: TGTGCCAGTAGTATTCGGGACAATACCTACGAGCAGTACTTC.

A remark on this clone: At one end the junction does not follow the germline gene, possibly because of a read error. The identical CDR3 is also encoded by other nucleotide sequences in the sample. The chain is built from TRBV7-7 and TRBJ2-6, with a tentative D call TRBD2 (6 bases). Germline V gene sequence: CDR1 SSHAT, CDR2 FNYEAQ (reference sequence). The CDR3 covers 16 residues. CDR3 in DNA: TGTGCTAGCAGCAACGTTCCGGGACTTTCAGCCAACGTCCTGACTTTC. Translation gives CASSNVPGLSANVLTF.

The genes are TRBV6-5 and TRBJ1-2; D is possibly TRBD1 (5 bases). This CDR3 spans 13 amino acids. Germline V gene lookup returns CDR1 MNHEY and CDR2 SVGAGI. Trimming took off 3 bases at V and 4 bases at J, with 9 bases between the two ends. The CDR3 nucleotides are TGTGCCAGCAGTTATGGGGGGGTCTATGGCTACACCTTC. Translated, it gives CASSYGGVYGYTF.